The sequence of this TCR beta chain was determined in a study of shared clonotypes between healthy human individuals. Naivety among CD8 cells was defined by CD45RO negativity and positive CCR7 selection, thereby excluding terminally differentiated effector memory CD45RA+ cells. Assay: immunoSEQ multiplex PCR; the TCRdb copy retains only in-frame clones and omits some. The repertoire holds 650,000 to 800,000 clones, with around 92% as singletons. About this clone itself: What it binds is unknown.

Germline assignment: CDR1 SGHDT and CDR2 YYEEEE. The CDR3 has 15 residues. Trimming removed 1 base at V and 4 bases at J, with 12 bases between. Study outcomes and limitations: Rarefaction indicated that sorted-subset sequencing remained incomplete although depth was large.

The origin of this receptor is a man aged 30-40 years in good health. The chain couples TRBV5-6 to TRBJ2-1; no definite D call. Sequences were obtained from naive CD8+ T cells sorted from blood. DNA for the CDR3: TGTGCCAGCAGCTTGTGGTACCAGGCATACAATGAGCAGTTCTTC. It translates to CASSLWYQAYNEQFF.